The 8 T cell receptor beta chains given below trace back to one sample, sequenced in a study of T cells in Graves' hyperthyroidism and ophthalmopathy. There were TCR beta CDR3 regions amplified from RNA transcripts. The HTBI set primed first-round TCR CDR3 RT-PCR. From the multiplex PCR reads, TCRdb called clonotypes with MiXCR, one entry per CDR3 protein. The profile covers 370,000 or so distinct CDR3 sequences, with around 25% appearing a single time and 70% to 75% taken by the ten largest. The sample taken for sequencing was blood. Source of these receptors: a man aged 45-65 years with Graves' hyperthyroidism.

The chain combines TRBV11-2 with TRBJ2-1; D not certain. CDR1 and CDR2 (germline): SGHAT, FQNNGV. V gave up 2 bases and J gave up 10 bases, with 18 bases separating them. The CDR3 covers 15 residues. This CDR3 reads CASSLSSSGFYEQFF. The CDR3 DNA sequence: TGTGCCAGCAGCTTATCAAGTTCTGGGTTCTACGAGCAGTTCTTC. The full variable domain, in which reference TRBV11-2 and TRBJ2-1 provide the parts outside the CDR3, is EAGVAQSPRYKIIEKRQSVAFWCNPISGHATLYWYQQILGQGPKLLIQFQNNGVVDDSQLPKDRFSAERLKGVDSTLKIQPAKLEDSAVYLCASSLSSSGFYEQFFGPGTRLTVL.

The V gene is TRBV3-1, the J gene TRBJ1-2, with 9 bases fitting TRBD1. Germline V gene lookup returns CDR1 LGHDT and CDR2 YNNKEL (reference sequence). The CDR3 sequence is 17 residues long. V dropped 1 base and J dropped 8; count of bases not matched to a gene: 14. The CDR3 loop reads CASSQVGATGGVKGYTF. DNA of the CDR3: TGTGCCAGCAGCCAAGTTGGCGCCACAGGGGGCGTTAAGGGCTACACCTTC.

Remarks on this clonotype: Without the conserved terminal phenylalanine or tryptophan, this CDR3 likely stems from a read error. V gene TRBV5-1 combines with J gene TRBJ2-7; tentative D call: TRBD2 (6 bases). Trimming removed 0 bases at V and 2 bases at J, with 12 bases between. Germline V gene data show CDR1 as SGHRS and CDR2 as YFSETQ. The CDR3 loop spans 15 amino acids. The CDR3 DNA sequence: TGCGCCAGCAGCTTGGCGATGGGAGGCCCCTACGAGCAGTACCTC. Translation: CASSLAMGGPYEQYL.

CDR3 nucleotides: TGCGCCAGCAGGAGCCAAGAGACCCAGTACTTC. Protein: CASRSQETQYF. The chain combines TRBV5-1 with TRBJ2-5; D is undetermined. The V end was cut by 5 bases, the J end by 1 base, with 3 bases between. The CDR3 loop spans 11 amino acids. Germline CDR1 is SGHRS and CDR2 is YFSETQ.

The rearrangement links TRBV6-2 or TRBV6-3 to TRBJ2-7; D might be TRBD1 or TRBD2, each matching 5 bases. CDR3 size: 14 residues. Between the trimmed V and J ends, which lost 8 bases and 0 bases, there was a span of 14 bases. The germline gives CDR1 MNHEY, CDR2 SVGEGT. This chain's CDR3 is CASERGEDSYEQYF. The CDR3 DNA sequence: TGTGCCAGCGAACGAGGGGAAGACTCCTACGAGCAGTACTTC.

This clonotype has just one count. The rearrangement uses TRBV20-1 and TRBJ2-1; D is unresolved. This CDR3 spans 12 amino acids. The V gene lost 7 bases and the J gene lost 7 bases, with 14 bases spanning the gap. Per the germline V gene, CDR1 is DFQATT and CDR2 is SNEGSKA (reference sequence). The CDR3: CSVPVSRNEQFF. The CDR3, as DNA: TGCAGTGTCCCAGTGTCCAGGAATGAGCAGTTCTTC.

This chain uses TRBV6-5 with TRBJ2-7; D is possibly TRBD2 (5 bases). Deletions cut 4 bases from V and 0 bases from J, with 7 bases between. The CDR3 covers 13 residues. From germline, CDR1 is MNHEY and CDR2 SVGAGI. The CDR3 DNA follows: TGTGCCAGCAGTTCGGGGATCTCCTACGAGCAGTACGTC. Its protein is CASSSGISYEQYV.

This clonotype came up a few times. V gene TRBV29-1 combines with J gene TRBJ2-7, with 8 bases matching TRBD1. V was clipped by 3 bases and J by 5 bases; unmatched bases: 6. Germline lookup yields CDR1 SQVTM and CDR2 ANQGSEA. CDR3 length equals 13 residues. CDR3 protein: CSVDSTGVDEQYF. The CDR3, as DNA: TGCAGCGTTGATTCGACAGGGGTGGACGAGCAGTACTTC.